These 7 T cell receptor beta chains originate from one sample sequenced in a study of blood T cell repertoires in COVID-19. Measured with immunoSEQ multiplex PCR; TCRdb has only the in-frame clones, and not every one. Among some 400,000 clones, roughly four fifths were seen once, and the ten largest hold about 1.2%. The sample was peripheral blood. The source of these receptors is a human donor with acute or convalescent COVID-19. The donor label of this sample is uncertain.

This chain connects TRBV28 to TRBJ1-1; 7 nucleotides line up with TRBD1. Germline CDR1 reads MDHEN; CDR2 reads SYDVKM. Unmatched junction bases numbered 13, after V lost 2 bases and J lost 4 bases. The length of the CDR3 is 17 residues. Written as DNA, the CDR3 is TGTGCCAGCAGTTTACCCCCGGCAGGGGGACGGAGCACTGAAGCTTTCTTT. Translation: CASSLPPAGGRSTEAFF.

The V gene is TRBV11-2, the J gene TRBJ2-7; 9 nucleotides match TRBD1. Per germline, CDR1 SGHAT and CDR2 FQNNGV. The ends lost 1 base at V and 3 bases at J; junction bases unmatched: 4. This CDR3 comprises 15 residues. In DNA form, the CDR3 reads TGTGCCAGCAGCTTAGCCGGACAGGGGTTCTACGAGCAGTACTTC. Translation gives CASSLAGQGFYEQYF.

This clone was seen more than once but under ten times. The chain uses TRBV6-4 and TRBJ2-3, with D unresolved. Germline CDR1 is MRHNA and CDR2 is SNTAGT. This CDR3 has 15 amino acids. Trimming left V 0 bases short and J 2 bases short, with 9 bases between. DNA for the CDR3: TGTGCCAGCAGTGACTCGGCAGGCCCCACAGATACGCAGTATTTT. Translated: CASSDSAGPTDTQYF.

This clone occurred once. The CDR3 loop is CASGRGLNTEAFF. The CDR3, as DNA: TGTGCCAGCGGGAGAGGGCTAAACACTGAAGCTTTCTTT. V is TRBV11-2 and J is TRBJ1-1; D ambiguous. The germline CDR1 and CDR2 sequences are SGHAT and FQNNGV. The CDR3 runs 13 residues. Trimming took 8 bases from V and 2 from J, leaving 12 bases between them. The full variable domain, rest sourced from reference TRBV11-2 and TRBJ1-1, is EAGVAQSPRYKIIEKRQSVAFWCNPISGHATLYWYQQILGQGPKLLIQFQNNGVVDDSQLPKDRFSAERLKGVDSTLKIQPAKLEDSAVYLCASGRGLNTEAFFGQGTRLTVV.

DNA of the CDR3: TGTGCCACGGGGGTCCAAGAGACCCAGTACTTC. This codes for CATGVQETQYF. The rearrangement links TRBV28 to TRBJ2-5, with D possibly TRBD2 on 6 matching bases. The CDR3 extends over 11 amino acids. CDR1 and CDR2 (germline): MDHEN, SYDVKM. V gave up 10 bases and J gave up 1 base, with 7 bases separating them.

The chain is built from TRBV19 and TRBJ1-1, with 8 bases fitting TRBD1. The germline CDR1 and CDR2 sequences are LNHDA and SQIVND (reference sequence). The V gene end was trimmed by 7 bases and the J gene end by 7 bases; junction bases not matched to a gene: 5. This CDR3 spans 12 amino acids. CDR3 sequence (DNA): TGTGCCAGTACCTTCGACAGGGGTGAAGCTTTCTTT. It yields the protein CASTFDRGEAFF. Using reference TRBV19 and TRBJ1-1 for the parts outside the CDR3, the full variable domain is DGGITQSPKYLFRKEGQNVTLSCEQNLNHDAMYWYRQDPGQGLRLIYYSQIVNDFQKGDIAEGYSVSREKKESFPLTVTSAQKNPTAFYLCASTFDRGEAFFGQGTRLTVV.

The chain links TRBV6-2 or TRBV6-3 to TRBJ2-2; 7 nucleotides line up with TRBD2. Germline CDR1 and CDR2: MNHEY and SVGEGT. CDR3 length: 16 residues. The ends lost 4 bases at V and 3 bases at J; junction bases unmatched: 8. CDR3 region: CASSSSASGYTGELFF. For the CDR3, the DNA is TGTGCCAGCAGTTCGTCGGCTAGCGGATACACCGGGGAGCTGTTTTTT.